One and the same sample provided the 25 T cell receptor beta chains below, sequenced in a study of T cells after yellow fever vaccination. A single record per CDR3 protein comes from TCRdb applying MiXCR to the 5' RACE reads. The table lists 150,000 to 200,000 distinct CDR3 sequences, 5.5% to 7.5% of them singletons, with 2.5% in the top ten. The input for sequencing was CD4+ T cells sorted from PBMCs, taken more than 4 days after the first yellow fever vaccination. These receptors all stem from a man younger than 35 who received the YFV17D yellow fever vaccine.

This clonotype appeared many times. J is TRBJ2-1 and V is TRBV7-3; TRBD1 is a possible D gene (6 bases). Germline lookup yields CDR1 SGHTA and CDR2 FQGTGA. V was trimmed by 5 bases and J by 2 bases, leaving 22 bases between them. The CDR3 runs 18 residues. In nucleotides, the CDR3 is TGTGCCAGCAGCCCCGGGGCCAGGGGCCCCAGGGCCTACAATGAGCAGTTCTTC. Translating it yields CASSPGARGPRAYNEQFF.

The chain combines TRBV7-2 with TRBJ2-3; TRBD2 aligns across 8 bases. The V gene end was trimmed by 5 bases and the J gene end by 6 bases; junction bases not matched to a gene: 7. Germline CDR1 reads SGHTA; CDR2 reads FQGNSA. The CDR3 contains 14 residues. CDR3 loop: CASSLLAGSDTQYF. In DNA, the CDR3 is TGTGCCAGCAGCCTCTTAGCGGGGTCGGATACGCAGTATTTT.

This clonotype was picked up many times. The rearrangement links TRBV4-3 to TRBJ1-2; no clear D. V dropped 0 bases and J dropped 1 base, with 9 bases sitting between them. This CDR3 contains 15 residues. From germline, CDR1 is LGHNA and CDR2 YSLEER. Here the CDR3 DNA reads TGCGCCAGCAGCCAAGAGTCATCCCTTAACTATGGCTACACCTTC. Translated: CASSQESSLNYGYTF.

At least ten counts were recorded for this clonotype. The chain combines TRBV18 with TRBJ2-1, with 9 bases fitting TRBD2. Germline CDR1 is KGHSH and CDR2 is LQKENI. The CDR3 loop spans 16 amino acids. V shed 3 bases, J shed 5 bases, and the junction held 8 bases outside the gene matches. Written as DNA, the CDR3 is TGTGCCAGCTCACCCCTCGGAGCGGGGGGCAACAATGAGCAGTTCTTC. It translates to CASSPLGAGGNNEQFF.

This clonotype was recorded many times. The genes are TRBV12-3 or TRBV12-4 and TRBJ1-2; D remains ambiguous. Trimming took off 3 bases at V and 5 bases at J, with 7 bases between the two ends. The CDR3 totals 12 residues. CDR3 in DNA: TGTGCCAGCAGTTTCGGGAAGTATGGCTACACCTTC. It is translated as CASSFGKYGYTF.

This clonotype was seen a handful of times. CDR3 sequence (DNA): TGCGCCAGCAGCAGGGACAGGGGGGGGTCACCCCTCCACTTT. It translates to CASSRDRGGSPLHF. This chain uses TRBV5-1 with TRBJ1-6; 11 bases line up with TRBD1. Per the germline V gene, CDR1 is SGHRS and CDR2 is YFSETQ. With V trimmed by 4 bases and J by 10 bases, 4 bases remained unmatched. The CDR3 spans 14 residues.

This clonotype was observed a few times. CDR3 residues: CASSTSGNSPLHF. Here the CDR3 DNA reads TGTGCCAGCAGTACGTCAGGGAATTCACCCCTCCACTTT. The chain has TRBV2 and TRBJ1-6, with D maybe TRBD1 (5 bases). V shed 5 bases and J shed 7 bases, with 9 bases lying between them. Germline lookup yields CDR1 SNHLY and CDR2 FYNNEI. The CDR3 length is 13 residues.

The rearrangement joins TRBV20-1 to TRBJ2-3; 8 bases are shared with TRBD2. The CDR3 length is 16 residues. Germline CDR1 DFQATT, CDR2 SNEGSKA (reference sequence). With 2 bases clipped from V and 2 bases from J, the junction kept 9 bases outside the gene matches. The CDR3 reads CSARSPGGGLTDTQYF. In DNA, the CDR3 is TGCAGTGCTAGATCCCCCGGGGGGGGACTCACAGATACGCAGTATTTT.

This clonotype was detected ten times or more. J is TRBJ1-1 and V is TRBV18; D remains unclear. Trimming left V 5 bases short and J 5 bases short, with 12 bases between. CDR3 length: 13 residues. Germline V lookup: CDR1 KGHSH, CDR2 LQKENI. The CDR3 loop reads CASSRTGSTEAFF. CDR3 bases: TGTGCCAGCTCAAGGACGGGAAGTACTGAAGCTTTCTTT.

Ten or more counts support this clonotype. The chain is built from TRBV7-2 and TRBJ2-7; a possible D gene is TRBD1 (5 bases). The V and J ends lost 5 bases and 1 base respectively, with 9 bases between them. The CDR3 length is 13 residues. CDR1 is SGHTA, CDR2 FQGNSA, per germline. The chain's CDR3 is CASSGRDSYEQYF. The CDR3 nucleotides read TGTGCCAGCAGCGGCAGGGATTCCTACGAGCAGTACTTC.

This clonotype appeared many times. CDR3 sequence reads: CASSFGETQYF. The CDR3 DNA sequence: TGTGCCAGCAGCTTCGGAGAGACCCAGTACTTC. The genes are TRBV7-6 and TRBJ2-5; unclear D gene. The CDR3 has 11 residues. The ends were cut back, 3 bases at V and 4 bases at J, with 3 bases in the middle. Germline CDR1 reads SGHVS; CDR2 reads FNYEAQ.

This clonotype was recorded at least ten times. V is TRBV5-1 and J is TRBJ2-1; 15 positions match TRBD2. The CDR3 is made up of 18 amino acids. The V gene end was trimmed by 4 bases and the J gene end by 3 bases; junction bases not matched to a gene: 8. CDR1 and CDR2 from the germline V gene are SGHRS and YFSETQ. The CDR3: CASSRTSGGGTLYNEQFF. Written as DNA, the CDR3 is TGCGCCAGCAGCCGGACTAGCGGGGGGGGGACCCTCTACAATGAGCAGTTCTTC.

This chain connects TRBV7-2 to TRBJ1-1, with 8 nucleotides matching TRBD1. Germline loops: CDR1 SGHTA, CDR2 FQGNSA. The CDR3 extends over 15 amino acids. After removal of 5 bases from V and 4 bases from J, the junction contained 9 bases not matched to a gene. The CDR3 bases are TGTGCCAGCAGCCCGATGACAGGGGTAGGCACTGAAGCTTTCTTT. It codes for CASSPMTGVGTEAFF.

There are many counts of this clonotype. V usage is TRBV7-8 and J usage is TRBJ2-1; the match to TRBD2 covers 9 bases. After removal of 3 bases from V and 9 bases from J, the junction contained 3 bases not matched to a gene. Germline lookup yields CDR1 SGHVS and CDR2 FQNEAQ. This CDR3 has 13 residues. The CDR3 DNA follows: TGTGCCAGCAGCTTTAGCGGGGGTAGTGAGCAGTTCTTC. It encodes CASSFSGGSEQFF.

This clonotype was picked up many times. CDR3 in amino acids: CASSQRTTLHEQFF. CDR3 DNA: TGCGCCAGCAGCCAAAGGACGACCCTTCATGAGCAGTTCTTC. This chain connects TRBV4-3 to TRBJ2-1; D is uncertain. This CDR3 contains 14 residues. The V and J ends lost 2 bases and 8 bases respectively, with 13 bases between them. Germline CDR1 LGHNA, CDR2 YSLEER.

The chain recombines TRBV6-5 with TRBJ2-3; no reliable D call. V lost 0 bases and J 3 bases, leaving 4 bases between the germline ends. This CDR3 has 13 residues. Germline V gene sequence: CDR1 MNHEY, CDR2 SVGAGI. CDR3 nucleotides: TGTGCCAGCAGTTACTCCAAAACAGATACGCAGTATTTT. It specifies CASSYSKTDTQYF.

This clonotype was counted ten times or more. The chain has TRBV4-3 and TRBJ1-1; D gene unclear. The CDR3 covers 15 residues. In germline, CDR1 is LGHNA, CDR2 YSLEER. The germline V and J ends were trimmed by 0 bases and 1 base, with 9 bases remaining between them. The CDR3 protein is CASSQDNHPNTEAFF. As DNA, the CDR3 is TGCGCCAGCAGCCAAGATAATCACCCGAACACTGAAGCTTTCTTT.

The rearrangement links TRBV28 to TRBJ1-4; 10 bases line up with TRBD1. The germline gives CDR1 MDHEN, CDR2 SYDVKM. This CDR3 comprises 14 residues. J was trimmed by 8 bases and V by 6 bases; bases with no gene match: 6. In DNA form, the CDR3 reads TGTGCCAGCAGCCCCGGGACAGGGGTGGAAAAACTGTTTTTT. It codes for CASSPGTGVEKLFF.

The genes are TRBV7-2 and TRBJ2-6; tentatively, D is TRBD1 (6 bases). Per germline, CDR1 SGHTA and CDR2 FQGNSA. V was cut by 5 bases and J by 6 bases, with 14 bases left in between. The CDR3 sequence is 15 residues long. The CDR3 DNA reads TGTGCCAGCAGCCCGCAGGGGAACCCGGCCAACGTCCTGACTTTC. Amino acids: CASSPQGNPANVLTF.

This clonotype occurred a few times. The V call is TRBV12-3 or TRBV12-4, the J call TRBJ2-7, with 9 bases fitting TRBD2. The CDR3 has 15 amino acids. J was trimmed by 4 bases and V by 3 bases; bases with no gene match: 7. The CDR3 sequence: CASSFGGGGLYEQYF. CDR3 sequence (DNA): TGTGCCAGCAGTTTCGGCGGGGGGGGTCTATACGAGCAGTACTTC.

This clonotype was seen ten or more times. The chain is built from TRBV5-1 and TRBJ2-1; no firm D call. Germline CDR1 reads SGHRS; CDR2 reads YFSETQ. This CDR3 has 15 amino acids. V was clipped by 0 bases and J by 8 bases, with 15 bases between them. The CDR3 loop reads CASSLATLNMDEQFF. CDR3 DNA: TGCGCCAGCAGCTTGGCCACCCTAAATATGGATGAGCAGTTCTTC.

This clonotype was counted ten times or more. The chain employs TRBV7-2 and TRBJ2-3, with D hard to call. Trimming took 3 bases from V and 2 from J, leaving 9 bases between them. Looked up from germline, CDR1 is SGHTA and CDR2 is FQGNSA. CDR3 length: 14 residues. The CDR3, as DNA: TGTGCCAGCAGCTTTCTACCAAACACAGATACGCAGTATTTT. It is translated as CASSFLPNTDTQYF.

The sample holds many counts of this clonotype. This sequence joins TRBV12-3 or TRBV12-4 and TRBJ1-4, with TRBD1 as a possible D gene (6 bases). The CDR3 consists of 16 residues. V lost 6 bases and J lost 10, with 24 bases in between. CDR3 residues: CASSRTRQDTGGKLFF. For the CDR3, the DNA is TGTGCCAGCAGCCGTACCCGACAGGATACGGGTGGAAAACTGTTTTTT.

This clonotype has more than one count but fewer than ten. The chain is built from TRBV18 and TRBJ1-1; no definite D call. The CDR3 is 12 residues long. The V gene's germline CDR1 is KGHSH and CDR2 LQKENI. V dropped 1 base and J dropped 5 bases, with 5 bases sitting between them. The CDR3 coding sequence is TGTGCCAGCTCACCACGGGTGACTGAAGCTTTCTTT. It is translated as CASSPRVTEAFF.

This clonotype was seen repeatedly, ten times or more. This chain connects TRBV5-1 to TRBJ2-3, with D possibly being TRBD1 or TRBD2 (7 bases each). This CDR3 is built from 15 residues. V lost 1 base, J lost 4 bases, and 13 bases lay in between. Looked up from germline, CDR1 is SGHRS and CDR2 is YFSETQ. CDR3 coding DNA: TGCGCCAGCAGCTTGTCCAGGGGGGGACCAGATACGCAGTATTTT. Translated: CASSLSRGGPDTQYF.